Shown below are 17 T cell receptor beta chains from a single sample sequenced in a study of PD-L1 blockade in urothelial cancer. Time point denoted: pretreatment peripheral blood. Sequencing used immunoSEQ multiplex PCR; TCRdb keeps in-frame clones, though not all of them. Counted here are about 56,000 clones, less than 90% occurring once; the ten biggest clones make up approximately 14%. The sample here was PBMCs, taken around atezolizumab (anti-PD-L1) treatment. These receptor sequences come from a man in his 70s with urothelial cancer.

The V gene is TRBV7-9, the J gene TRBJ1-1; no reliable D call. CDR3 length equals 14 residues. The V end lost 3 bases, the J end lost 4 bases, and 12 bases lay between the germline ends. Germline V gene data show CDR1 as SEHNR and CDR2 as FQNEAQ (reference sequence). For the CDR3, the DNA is TGTGCCAGCAGCTTCGAGGGAGAAAGCACTGAAGCTTTCTTT. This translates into CASSFEGESTEAFF.

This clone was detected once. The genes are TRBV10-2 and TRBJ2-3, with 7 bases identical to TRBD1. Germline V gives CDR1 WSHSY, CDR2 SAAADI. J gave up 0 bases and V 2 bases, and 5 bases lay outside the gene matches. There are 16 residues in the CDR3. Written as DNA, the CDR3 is TGCGCCAGCAGTGAGCTTTCAGGGGGTAGCACAGATACGCAGTATTTT. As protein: CASSELSGGSTDTQYF.

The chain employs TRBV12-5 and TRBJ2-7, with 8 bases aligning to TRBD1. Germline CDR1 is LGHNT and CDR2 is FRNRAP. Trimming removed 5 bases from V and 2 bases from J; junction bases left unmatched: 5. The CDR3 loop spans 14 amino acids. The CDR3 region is CASGPDRGAYEQYF. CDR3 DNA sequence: TGTGCTAGTGGTCCAGACAGGGGAGCCTACGAGCAGTACTTC. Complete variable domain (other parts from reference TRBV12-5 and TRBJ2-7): DARVTQTPRHKVTEMGQEVTMRCQPILGHNTVFWYRQTMMQGLELLAYFRNRAPLDDSGMPKDRFSAEMPDATLATLKIQPSEPRDSAVYFCASGPDRGAYEQYFGPGTRLTVT.

As DNA, the CDR3 is TGCGCCAGCGCTCGAGAATTCGAGGGAGGAAACACCATATATTTT. The encoded protein is CASAREFEGGNTIYF. The chain carries TRBV5-1 and TRBJ1-3; D not resolved. Germline V gene sequence: CDR1 SGHRS, CDR2 YFSETQ. The CDR3 runs to 15 residues. V dropped 7 bases and J dropped 4 bases, with 18 bases sitting between them.

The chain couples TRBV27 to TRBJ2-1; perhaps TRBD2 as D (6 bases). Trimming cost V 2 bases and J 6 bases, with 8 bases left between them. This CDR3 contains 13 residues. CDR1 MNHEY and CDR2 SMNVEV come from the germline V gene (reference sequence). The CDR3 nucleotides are TGTGCCAGCAGTTTACGGGAGATCAATGAGCAGTTCTTC. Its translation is CASSLREINEQFF.

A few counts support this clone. The CDR3 spells CASSHRRGSGLNEQFF. CDR3 coding DNA: TGTGCCAGCAGCCACCGCCGAGGTAGCGGGTTGAATGAGCAGTTCTTC. The chain combines TRBV14 with TRBJ2-1; TRBD2 agrees at 7 bases. Germline trimming cut 3 bases from V and 7 bases from J; bases unmatched to any gene: 12. The V gene's germline CDR1 is SGHDN and CDR2 FVKESK. CDR3 size: 16 residues.

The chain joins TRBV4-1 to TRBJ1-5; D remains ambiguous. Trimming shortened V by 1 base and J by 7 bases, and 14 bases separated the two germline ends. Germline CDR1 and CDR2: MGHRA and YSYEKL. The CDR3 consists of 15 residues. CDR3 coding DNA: TGCGCCAGCAGCCAAGGTGGCCTGGCGGGACAGCCCCAGCATTTT. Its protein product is CASSQGGLAGQPQHF.

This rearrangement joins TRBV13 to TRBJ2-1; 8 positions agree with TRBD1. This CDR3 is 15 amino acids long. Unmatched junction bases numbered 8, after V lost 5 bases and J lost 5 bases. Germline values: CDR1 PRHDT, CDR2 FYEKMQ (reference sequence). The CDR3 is CASSLDRGGDNEQFF. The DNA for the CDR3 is TGTGCCAGCAGCCTAGACAGGGGTGGTGACAATGAGCAGTTCTTC.

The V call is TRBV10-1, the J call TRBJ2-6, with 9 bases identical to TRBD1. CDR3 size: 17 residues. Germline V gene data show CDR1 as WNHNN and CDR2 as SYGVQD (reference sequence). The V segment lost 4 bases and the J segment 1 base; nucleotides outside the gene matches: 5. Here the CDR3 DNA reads TGCGCCAGCAGTGGGGACAGGGTTGAATCTGGGGCCAACGTCCTGACTTTC. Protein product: CASSGDRVESGANVLTF.

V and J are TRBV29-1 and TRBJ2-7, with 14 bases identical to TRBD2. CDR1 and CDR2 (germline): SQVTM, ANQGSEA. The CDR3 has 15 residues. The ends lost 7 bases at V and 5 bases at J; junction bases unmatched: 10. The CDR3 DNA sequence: TGCAGCGCCCGAAAAGCGGGACTAGCGGGAGACGAGCAGTACTTC. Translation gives CSARKAGLAGDEQYF.

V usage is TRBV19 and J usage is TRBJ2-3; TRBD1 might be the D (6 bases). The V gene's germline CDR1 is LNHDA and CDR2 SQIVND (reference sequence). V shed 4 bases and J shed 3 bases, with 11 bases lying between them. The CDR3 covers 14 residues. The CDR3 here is CASSNRALTDTQYF. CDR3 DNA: TGTGCCAGTAGTAACAGGGCCTTGACAGATACGCAGTATTTT.

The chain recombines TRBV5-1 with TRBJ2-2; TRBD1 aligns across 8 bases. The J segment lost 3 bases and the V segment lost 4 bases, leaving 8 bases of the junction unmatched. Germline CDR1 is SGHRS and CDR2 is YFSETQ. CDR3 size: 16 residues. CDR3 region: CASSRNPQGDTGELFF. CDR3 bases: TGCGCCAGCAGCCGAAATCCACAGGGGGACACCGGGGAGCTGTTTTTT.

The DNA of the CDR3 is TGTGCCAGCAGCCCAAGGACTAGACGTCAAGAGACCCAGTACTTC. As protein: CASSPRTRRQETQYF. This rearrangement joins TRBV7-6 to TRBJ2-5; 7 bases align to TRBD2. Germline CDR1 SGHVS, CDR2 FNYEAQ. The length of the CDR3 is 15 residues. V trimming: 5 bases; J trimming: 2 bases; junction bases outside the gene matches: 8.

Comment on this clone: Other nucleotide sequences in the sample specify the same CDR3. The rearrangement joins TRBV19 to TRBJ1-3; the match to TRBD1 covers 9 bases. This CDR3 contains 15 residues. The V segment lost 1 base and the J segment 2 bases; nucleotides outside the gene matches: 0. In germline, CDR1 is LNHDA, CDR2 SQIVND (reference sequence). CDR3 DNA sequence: TGTGCCAGTAGTATAGGACAGGGGGCTGGAAACACCATATATTTT. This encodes CASSIGQGAGNTIYF.

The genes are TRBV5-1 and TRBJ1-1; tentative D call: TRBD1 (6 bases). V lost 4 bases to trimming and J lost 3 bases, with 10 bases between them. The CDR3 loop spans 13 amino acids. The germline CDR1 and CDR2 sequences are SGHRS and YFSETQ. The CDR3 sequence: CASSKGVDTEAFF. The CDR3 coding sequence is TGCGCCAGCAGCAAGGGGGTTGACACTGAAGCTTTCTTT.

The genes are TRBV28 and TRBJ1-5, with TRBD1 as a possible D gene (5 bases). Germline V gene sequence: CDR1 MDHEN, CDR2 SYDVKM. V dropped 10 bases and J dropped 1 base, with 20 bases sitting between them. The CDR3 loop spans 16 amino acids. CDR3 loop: CATRRGRPGSNQPQHF. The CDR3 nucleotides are TGTGCCACCAGGCGGGGCCGACCGGGAAGCAATCAGCCCCAGCATTTT.

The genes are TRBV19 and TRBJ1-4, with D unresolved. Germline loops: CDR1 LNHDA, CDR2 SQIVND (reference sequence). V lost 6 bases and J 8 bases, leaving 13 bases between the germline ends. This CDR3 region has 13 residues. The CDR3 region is CASRVPAREKLFF. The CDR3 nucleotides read TGTGCCAGTAGGGTGCCGGCGAGGGAAAAACTGTTTTTT.